The 13 T cell receptor beta chains presented below share a single source sample, sequenced in a study of blood T cell repertoires in COVID-19. Measured with immunoSEQ multiplex PCR; TCRdb has only the in-frame clones, and not every one. The sample contains approximately 230,000 clones, 85% to 90% of which appear only once. The sample was PBMCs or T cells enriched from blood (not recorded which). The receptors were gathered from a man younger than 30 who had recovered from COVID-19.

V usage is TRBV11-2 and J usage is TRBJ2-7; maybe TRBD2 (6 bases). Germline CDR1 is SGHAT and CDR2 is FQNNGV. The CDR3 consists of 14 residues. Trimming shortened V by 1 base and J by 1 base, and 8 bases separated the two germline ends. The CDR3 nucleotides read TGTGCCAGCAGCTTAGCAGGGAGGTCCTACGAGCAGTACTTC. Protein sequence: CASSLAGRSYEQYF.

J is TRBJ2-7 and V is TRBV4-1; 7 bases fit TRBD1. This CDR3 spans 16 amino acids. The V gene's germline CDR1 is MGHRA and CDR2 YSYEKL. Trimming removed 1 base from V and 2 bases from J; junction bases left unmatched: 8. The CDR3 region has the DNA TGCGCCAGCAGCCAAGGTCCCGACAGGGCCACCTACGAGCAGTACTTC. Protein product: CASSQGPDRATYEQYF.

The chain links TRBV27 to TRBJ2-3; 9 nucleotides match TRBD2. CDR3 size: 16 residues. With 2 bases clipped from V and 7 bases from J, the junction kept 10 bases outside the gene matches. Germline CDR1 and CDR2: MNHEY and SMNVEV (reference sequence). The CDR3 here is CASSLGVAGVTYTQYF. CDR3 sequence (DNA): TGTGCCAGCAGTTTAGGAGTAGCGGGAGTGACCTATACGCAGTATTTT.

V gene TRBV24-1 combines with J gene TRBJ2-3, with D unclear. The V gene lost 3 bases and the J gene lost 5 bases, with 11 bases spanning the gap. CDR3 length equals 14 residues. Germline-derived CDR1 and CDR2 are KGHDR and SFDVKD. The CDR3 sequence is CATSDARLEDTQYF. The DNA for the CDR3 is TGTGCCACCAGTGATGCCAGACTGGAAGATACGCAGTATTTT.

The J gene is TRBJ2-5, the V gene TRBV19, with 10 bases fitting TRBD2. Germline lookup yields CDR1 LNHDA and CDR2 SQIVND (reference sequence). This CDR3 region has 15 residues. Trimming removed 4 bases from V and 3 bases from J; junction bases left unmatched: 5. CDR3 amino acids: CASSTPTSGEETQYF. The CDR3 nucleotides are TGTGCCAGTAGTACTCCCACTAGCGGGGAAGAGACCCAGTACTTC. The full variable domain, in which reference TRBV19 and TRBJ2-5 provide the parts outside the CDR3, is DGGITQSPKYLFRKEGQNVTLSCEQNLNHDAMYWYRQDPGQGLRLIYYSQIVNDFQKGDIAEGYSVSREKKESFPLTVTSAQKNPTAFYLCASSTPTSGEETQYFGPGTRLLVL.

This chain links TRBV30 with TRBJ1-1; TRBD1 agrees at 7 bases. Germline V gene data show CDR1 as GTSNPN and CDR2 as SVGIG (reference sequence). The CDR3 is 14 amino acids. After removal of 3 bases from V and 2 bases from J, the junction contained 6 bases not matched to a gene. CDR3 loop: CAWSRGGRNTEAFF. The CDR3 DNA is TGTGCCTGGAGCCGAGGGGGCCGAAACACTGAAGCTTTCTTT.

This rearrangement joins TRBV10-3 to TRBJ1-2, with 9 nucleotides matching TRBD1. CDR3 length: 16 residues. Losses at the gene ends were 8 bases for V and 1 base for J; bases not matched to a gene: 11. CDR1 and CDR2 from the germline V gene are ENHRY and SYGVKD. Written as DNA, the CDR3 is TGTGCCATCTTCCGGACAGGGGAGGAGGATAACTATGGCTACACCTTC. Encoded protein: CAIFRTGEEDNYGYTF.

The V gene is TRBV24-1, the J gene TRBJ1-1, with TRBD1 matching 7 bases. CDR3 length equals 14 residues. Germline V CDR1 and CDR2: KGHDR, SFDVKD. The ends lost 3 bases at V and 10 bases at J; junction bases unmatched: 10. This CDR3 is CATSDGPTGERAFF. The CDR3 DNA sequence: TGTGCCACCAGTGATGGTCCCACAGGGGAGCGAGCTTTCTTT.

The rearrangement links TRBV27 to TRBJ1-5; D ambiguous. V lost 5 bases and J lost 4, with 12 bases in between. CDR3 length: 14 residues. Germline V lookup: CDR1 MNHEY, CDR2 SMNVEV (reference sequence). For the CDR3, the DNA is TGTGCCAGCAGTCCCCTGACCGGGAATCAGCCCCAGCATTTT. Protein: CASSPLTGNQPQHF.

V gene TRBV11-2 combines with J gene TRBJ2-7, with 7 bases that match TRBD1. CDR1 is SGHAT and CDR2 is FQNNGV in the germline V gene. With 6 bases clipped from V and 2 bases from J, the junction kept 4 bases outside the gene matches. The CDR3 length is 13 residues. The CDR3 protein is CASRAGGTYEQYF. The DNA for the CDR3 is TGTGCCAGCAGGGCAGGGGGAACCTACGAGCAGTACTTC.

The J gene is TRBJ1-5, the V gene TRBV6-4; D is possibly TRBD1 (5 bases). The CDR3 consists of 17 residues. V was clipped by 2 bases and J by 5 bases, with 19 bases between them. CDR1 MRHNA and CDR2 SNTAGT come from the germline V gene. CDR3 DNA sequence: TGTGCCAGCAGTGACCAACGACAGCCCCAAGCCCATCAGCCCCAGCATTTT. Translation gives CASSDQRQPQAHQPQHF.

The gene calls are TRBV5-1 and TRBJ2-1; a weak D match, TRBD2 (6 bases). Germline assignment: CDR1 SGHRS and CDR2 YFSETQ. The CDR3 spans 13 residues. V was shortened by 7 bases and J by 5 bases, with 13 bases between the two germline ends. CDR3 residues: CASGRDGHNEQFF. In nucleotides, the CDR3 is TGCGCCAGCGGGCGGGACGGCCACAATGAGCAGTTCTTC. The full variable domain, completed using reference TRBV5-1 and TRBJ2-1, is KAGVTQTPRYLIKTRGQQVTLSCSPISGHRSVSWYQQTPGQGLQFLFEYFSETQRNKGNFPGRFSGRQFSNSRSEMNVSTLELGDSALYLCASGRDGHNEQFFGPGTRLTVL.

This clone was detected many times. The chain has TRBV30 and TRBJ1-6; 12 nucleotides line up with TRBD1. This CDR3 contains 15 residues. Looked up from germline, CDR1 is GTSNPN and CDR2 is SVGIG (reference sequence). The trim removed 2 bases at V and 8 bases at J, leaving 4 bases unmatched. The CDR3: CAWSLGQGADSPLHF. For the CDR3, the DNA is TGTGCCTGGAGTTTGGGACAGGGGGCAGATTCACCCCTCCACTTT.